This entry lists 17 T cell receptor beta chains sequenced from one sample in a study of a mutant IDH1 vaccine in newly diagnosed glioma. These receptors have no identified antigens. The time point denotes: week 23, last vaccination. Every vaccine dose comprised 300 ug of mutant IDH1 20-mer peptide plus topical imiquimod. Assay: immunoSEQ multiplex PCR; the TCRdb copy retains only in-frame clones and omits some. Here the sample spans 25,000 to 30,000 clones, about four fifths being singletons. The input for sequencing was PBMCs, taken from a glioma patient whose treatment included an IDH1 peptide vaccine. These receptors all come from a woman aged 25-40 years with glioma.

The chain employs TRBV5-8 and TRBJ1-2; D call uncertain. Per germline, CDR1 SGHTS and CDR2 YDEGEE. The CDR3 is 13 residues long. Trimming took off 1 base at V and 2 bases at J, with 6 bases between the two ends. CDR3 in amino acids: CASSLYRNYGYTF. The CDR3 DNA follows: TGTGCCAGCAGCTTGTACCGGAACTATGGCTACACCTTC.

This chain connects TRBV14 to TRBJ2-1; either TRBD1 or TRBD2 may fit D (6 bases each). Germline V gene sequence: CDR1 SGHDN, CDR2 FVKESK. Trimming cost V 1 base and J 9 bases, with 10 bases left between them. The CDR3 has 13 amino acids. The CDR3 sequence: CASSQAGAGEQFF. The CDR3 DNA reads TGTGCCAGCAGCCAAGCGGGGGCGGGTGAGCAGTTCTTC. Full variable domain (remainder filled in from reference TRBV14 and TRBJ2-1): EAGVTQFPSHSVIEKGQTVTLRCDPISGHDNLYWYRRVMGKEIKFLLHFVKESKQDESGMPNNRFLAERTGGTYSTLKVQPAELEDSGVYFCASSQAGAGEQFFGPGTRLTVL.

The rearrangement links TRBV10-3 to TRBJ1-6; D is possibly TRBD1 (6 bases). V was shortened by 11 bases and J by 0 bases, with 14 bases between the two germline ends. The CDR3 covers 15 residues. Germline assignment: CDR1 ENHRY and CDR2 SYGVKD. CDR3 amino acids: CASSGQSSYNSPLHF. CDR3 DNA sequence: TGTGCCTCCTCTGGACAGAGCTCCTATAATTCACCCCTCCACTTT.

As concerns this clone: The identical CDR3 is also encoded by other nucleotide sequences in the sample. The chain carries TRBV2 and TRBJ2-2, with 12 positions matching TRBD2. The CDR3 is made up of 15 amino acids. Looked up from germline, CDR1 is SNHLY and CDR2 is FYNNEI. V gave up 3 bases and J gave up 5 bases; unmatched junction bases: 1. This chain's CDR3 is CASSETSGGTGELFF. In nucleotides, the CDR3 is TGTGCCAGCAGTGAGACTAGCGGGGGAACCGGGGAGCTGTTTTTT.

This chain connects TRBV4-3 to TRBJ1-4; no reliable D call. Germline-derived CDR1 and CDR2 are LGHNA and YSLEER. This CDR3 has 14 residues. V lost 0 bases and J lost 7, with 9 bases in between. The CDR3 region is CASSQDSAVEKLFF. For the CDR3, the DNA is TGCGCCAGCAGCCAAGATTCGGCAGTTGAAAAACTGTTTTTT.

The chain joins TRBV28 to TRBJ1-2, with D perhaps TRBD1 (5 bases). The CDR3 has 12 amino acids. Germline assignment: CDR1 MDHEN and CDR2 SYDVKM. The V end was cut by 10 bases, the J end by 8 bases, with 17 bases between. The CDR3 loop is CATHEGFSGYTF. The CDR3 bases are TGTGCCACCCATGAGGGGTTTAGCGGCTACACCTTC.

This chain connects TRBV4-1 to TRBJ1-6, with 8 bases identical to TRBD1. This CDR3 has 15 amino acids. Germline-derived CDR1 and CDR2 are MGHRA and YSYEKL. Losses at the gene ends were 5 bases for V and 6 bases for J; bases not matched to a gene: 6. CDR3 sequence reads: CASSFTGQGNSPLHF. The CDR3 nucleotides are TGCGCCAGCAGCTTCACAGGACAGGGTAATTCACCCCTCCACTTT.

The chain uses TRBV9 and TRBJ1-3; no definite D call. The CDR3 has 16 amino acids. From germline, CDR1 is SGDLS and CDR2 YYNGEE. Trimming removed 0 bases from V and 4 bases from J, with 14 bases in between. The CDR3 sequence: CASSVASSGLGNTIYF. The CDR3, as DNA: TGTGCCAGCAGCGTAGCTTCGTCCGGGTTGGGAAACACCATATATTTT.

The chain's CDR3 is CASSQETHQAYEQYF. The CDR3 DNA reads TGTGCCAGCAGCCAAGAGACCCACCAAGCCTACGAGCAGTACTTC. This sequence joins TRBV4-2 and TRBJ2-7; D remains ambiguous. Germline V lookup: CDR1 LGHNA, CDR2 YNFKEQ. V dropped 0 bases and J dropped 2 bases, with 11 bases sitting between them. CDR3 length: 15 residues.

The genes are TRBV10-3 and TRBJ1-1, with 9 positions matching TRBD1. Trimming at V came to 6 bases and at J to 1 base, leaving 0 bases not matched to a gene. The CDR3 consists of 13 residues. Per germline, CDR1 ENHRY and CDR2 SYGVKD. DNA of the CDR3: TGTGCCATCAGACAGGGGGCGAACACTGAAGCTTTCTTT. Translation gives CAIRQGANTEAFF.

The rearrangement uses TRBV6-6 and TRBJ1-6, with TRBD1 as a possible D gene (5 bases). The CDR3 sequence is 13 residues long. Germline V gives CDR1 MNHNY, CDR2 SVGAGI (reference sequence). V lost 6 bases and J lost 7, with 10 bases in between. The CDR3 nucleotides are TGTGCCAGCAGGGGGGGTAACAATTCACCCCTCCACTTT. This sequence encodes CASRGGNNSPLHF.

V gene TRBV9 combines with J gene TRBJ2-7; D might be TRBD2 (5 bases). Germline CDR1 reads SGDLS; CDR2 reads YYNGEE. V gave up 3 bases and J gave up 6 bases, with 10 bases separating them. The CDR3 is made up of 12 amino acids. Here the CDR3 reads CASSAGLGEQYF. CDR3 nucleotides: TGTGCCAGCAGCGCAGGACTGGGCGAGCAGTACTTC.

This clone occurred once. The chain is built from TRBV29-1 and TRBJ1-1; D remains ambiguous. The CDR3 runs to 14 residues. Germline-derived CDR1 and CDR2 are SQVTM and ANQGSEA. The V end was cut by 0 bases, the J end by 0 bases, with 8 bases between. Written as DNA, the CDR3 is TGCAGCGTTGAAGATGGTCAACTGAACACTGAAGCTTTCTTT. It codes for CSVEDGQLNTEAFF. Supplemented by reference TRBV29-1 and TRBJ1-1, the full variable domain reads SAVISQKPSRDICQRGTSLTIQCQVDSQVTMMFWYRQQPGQSLTLIATANQGSEATYESGFVIDKFPISRPNLTFSTLTVSNMSPEDSSIYLCSVEDGQLNTEAFFGQGTRLTVV.

This chain uses TRBV2 with TRBJ1-1; D is unresolved. Germline-derived CDR1 and CDR2 are SNHLY and FYNNEI. The V end was cut by 7 bases, the J end by 8 bases, with 17 bases between. CDR3 length: 13 residues. Here the CDR3 reads CASTDVMAVEAFF. For the CDR3, the DNA is TGTGCCAGCACAGATGTTATGGCGGTCGAAGCTTTCTTT.

V is TRBV6-5 and J is TRBJ1-2; TRBD1 might be the D (5 bases). The CDR3 has 12 amino acids. The germline gives CDR1 MNHEY, CDR2 SVGAGI. The V end was cut by 6 bases, the J end by 4 bases, with 9 bases between. CDR3 DNA sequence: TGTGCCAGCAGGGGGGGTTCCTATGGCTACACCTTC. Translation gives CASRGGSYGYTF.

The chain recombines TRBV10-2 with TRBJ1-6; 7 bases line up with TRBD1. Germline-derived CDR1 and CDR2 are WSHSY and SAAADI. The J segment lost 10 bases and the V segment lost 7 bases, leaving 7 bases of the junction unmatched. The CDR3 runs 13 residues. The CDR3 nucleotides read TGCGCCAGCACGAGGGACAGTTACTCACCCCTCCACTTT. This codes for CASTRDSYSPLHF.

V usage is TRBV6-6 and J usage is TRBJ1-1, with TRBD1 matching over 7 bases. Germline CDR1 is MNHNY and CDR2 is SVGAGI (reference sequence). This CDR3 is built from 15 residues. With V trimmed by 5 bases and J by 1 base, 7 bases remained unmatched. The chain's CDR3 is CASSTGAGGNTEAFF. CDR3 DNA sequence: TGTGCCAGCAGTACAGGGGCGGGAGGGAACACTGAAGCTTTCTTT.